This T cell receptor (beta chain) was recorded in a study of blood T cell repertoires in COVID-19. Whole-study context: Researchers got acute and convalescent COVID-19 samples from the United States, Italy and Spain. T cells, B-cell-depleted T cells, or PBMCs supplied cDNA or gDNA.

Original methodology: Estimation of nucleated cell counts was performed using reference gene primer amplification. Sequencing was performed with immunoSEQ multiplex PCR; in TCRdb, only in-frame clones are kept and a portion is missing. V, J and clone size derive from that table, while D and trimming were established from the DNA sequence. This sample has about 200,000 clones, with about 79% found just once. The TCR comes from a human donor in a cohort sampled during active COVID-19. Sequencing was performed on peripheral blood.

This CDR3 reads CARSRASGAGTDTQYF. The CDR3 DNA reads TGTGCCAGGAGCCGAGCCTCAGGTGCTGGCACAGATACGCAGTATTTT. V gene TRBV5-8 combines with J gene TRBJ2-3; D gene uncertain. The V gene lost 8 bases and the J gene lost 1 base, with 20 bases spanning the gap. Germline lookup yields CDR1 SGHTS and CDR2 YDEGEE. CDR3 length: 16 amino acids. Drawing the rest from reference TRBV5-8 and TRBJ2-3, the complete variable domain is EAGVTQSPTHLIKTRGQQATLRCSPISGHTSVYWYQQALGLGLQFLLWYDEGEERNRGNFPPRFSGRQFPNYSSELNVNALELEDSALYLCARSRASGAGTDTQYFGPGTRLTVL.